This entry lists 21 T cell receptor beta chains sequenced from one sample in a study of T cells in localized non-small cell lung cancer. The method was immunoSEQ multiplex PCR; TCRdb's version includes in-frame clones alone and lacks a portion of them. Of about 28,000 clones in the sample, 92% were seen once. The sequencing here drew on peripheral blood mononuclear cells, taken before any cancer treatment. These receptors all come from a woman aged 40-69 years with stage III lung adenocarcinoma.

The chain uses TRBV6-1 and TRBJ1-4; 8 nucleotides match TRBD1. The CDR3 loop spans 14 amino acids. With V trimmed by 5 bases and J by 11 bases, 10 bases remained unmatched. Germline-derived CDR1 and CDR2 are MNHNS and SASEGT. The CDR3 DNA sequence: TGTGCCAGCAGTTTGGACAGGGCTTTGGGGAAACTGTTTTTT. As protein: CASSLDRALGKLFF.

This clone was counted once. The chain couples TRBV14 to TRBJ2-7; D not certain. The CDR3 length is 12 residues. Between the trimmed V and J ends, which lost 0 bases and 4 bases, there was a span of 4 bases. CDR1 is SGHDN, CDR2 FVKESK, per germline. The CDR3 DNA is TGTGCCAGCAGCCAAGAGGGGTACGAGCAGTACTTC. Residues: CASSQEGYEQYF.

The CDR3 sequence is CATSGTGSYEQYF. The CDR3 DNA reads as TGTGCCACGTCGGGGACAGGGTCCTACGAGCAGTACTTC. The V call is TRBV10-3, the J call TRBJ2-7, with 9 bases that match TRBD1. The CDR3 length is 13 residues. V gave up 10 bases and J gave up 1 base; unmatched junction bases: 5. Germline assignment: CDR1 ENHRY and CDR2 SYGVKD.

V is TRBV19 and J is TRBJ1-1; unclear D gene. Deletions cut 6 bases from V and 4 bases from J, with 15 bases between. The germline V gene has CDR1 LNHDA and CDR2 SQIVND (reference sequence). CDR3 length: 14 amino acids. CDR3 coding DNA: TGTGCCAGTAGCGGTTGGACCGCGGGCACTGAAGCTTTCTTT. Translating it yields CASSGWTAGTEAFF.

The chain links TRBV9 to TRBJ1-2; 7 bases line up with TRBD1. V lost 3 bases and J lost 4; bases outside the gene matches: 9. Germline CDR1 is SGDLS and CDR2 is YYNGEE. This CDR3 is built from 15 residues. The CDR3 nucleotides are TGTGCCAGCAGCGACGGGACAGCGCGTTCCTATGGCTACACCTTC. It codes for CASSDGTARSYGYTF.

The table lists this clone with a few counts. The chain combines TRBV18 with TRBJ2-7, with D unresolved. V gave up 0 bases and J gave up 4 bases, with 4 bases separating them. CDR3 length: 12 amino acids. Germline CDR1 KGHSH, CDR2 LQKENI. CDR3 residues: CASSPPGYEQYF. For the CDR3, the DNA is TGTGCCAGCTCACCACCGGGGTACGAGCAGTACTTC.

The chain is built from TRBV28 and TRBJ1-5, with TRBD1 matching over 7 bases. J lost 4 bases, V lost 3 bases, and 6 bases had no gene match. This CDR3 is 15 amino acids long. The germline V gene encodes CDR1 MDHEN and CDR2 SYDVKM. Here the CDR3 reads CASSLRTGRNQPQHF. The CDR3 DNA follows: TGTGCCAGCAGTTTGAGGACAGGACGGAATCAGCCCCAGCATTTT.

The chain's CDR3 is CASSLVAGWGTTGELFF. As DNA, the CDR3 is TGTGCCAGCAGCTTAGTCGCTGGTTGGGGGACCACCGGGGAGCTGTTTTTT. This chain connects TRBV7-6 to TRBJ2-2; perhaps D is TRBD1 or TRBD2 (5 bases each). The germline V and J ends were trimmed by 1 base and 4 bases, with 16 bases remaining between them. Per germline, CDR1 SGHVS and CDR2 FNYEAQ. There are 17 residues in the CDR3.

As to this clone: Other DNA sequences of this sample code for an identical CDR3. The CDR3 DNA reads as TGTGCCAGCAGCCCCCGGCAGGGGAGGAACTATGGCTACACCTTC. The encoded protein is CASSPRQGRNYGYTF. The chain joins TRBV7-2 to TRBJ1-2, with D possibly being TRBD1 (6 bases). V was shortened by 5 bases and J by 2 bases, with 15 bases between the two germline ends. The CDR3 length is 15 residues. CDR1 is SGHTA, CDR2 FQGNSA, per germline.

Comment on this clone: Mismatch with germline at one junction end may stem from a read error. The V gene is TRBV9, the J gene TRBJ1-2; maybe TRBD1 (6 bases). This CDR3 comprises 14 residues. CDR1 and CDR2 from the germline V gene are SGDLS and YYNGEE. DNA for the CDR3: TGTGCCCGCAGTCCGGGGGAGGGGGTTCGCGGCTACACCTTC. It codes for CARSPGEGVRGYTF. Full variable domain (remainder filled in from reference TRBV9 and TRBJ1-2): DSGVTQTPKHLITATGQRVTLRCSPRSGDLSVYWYQQSLDQGLQFLIQYYNGEERAKGNILERFSAQQFPDLHSELNLSSLELGDSALYFCARSPGEGVRGYTFGSGTRLTVV.

This clone counts as large (0.1 to 1%). The same CDR3 also results from other DNA sequences found in this sample. The chain couples TRBV4-1 to TRBJ1-1; a weak D match, TRBD1 (5 bases). This CDR3 contains 13 residues. The germline V gene encodes CDR1 MGHRA and CDR2 YSYEKL. V was shortened by 5 bases and J by 4 bases, with 11 bases between the two germline ends. CDR3 sequence: CASSLGEFTEAFF. DNA of the CDR3: TGCGCCAGCAGCTTGGGGGAGTTCACTGAAGCTTTCTTT.

Notes on this clone: Other DNA sequences in the same sample also yield this CDR3. V is TRBV7-2 and J is TRBJ2-7; unclear D gene. The germline V gene encodes CDR1 SGHTA and CDR2 FQGNSA. This CDR3 comprises 14 residues. Trimming removed 1 base from V and 0 bases from J, with 7 bases in between. The CDR3 region is CASSLDPSSYEQYF. As DNA, the CDR3 is TGTGCCAGCAGCTTAGACCCAAGCTCCTACGAGCAGTACTTC.

The genes are TRBV5-1 and TRBJ1-1; D may be TRBD1 (6 bases). The V and J ends lost 4 bases and 4 bases respectively, with 14 bases between them. Germline V gene data show CDR1 as SGHRS and CDR2 as YFSETQ. This CDR3 is built from 14 residues. This chain's CDR3 is CASSLTVGGTEAFF. CDR3 nucleotide sequence: TGCGCCAGCAGCCTTACCGTAGGGGGCACTGAAGCTTTCTTT.

This rearrangement joins TRBV4-3 to TRBJ2-2; 15 nucleotides match TRBD2. The germline CDR1 and CDR2 sequences are LGHNA and YSLEER. This CDR3 is 18 amino acids long. Losses at the gene ends were 4 bases for V and 5 bases for J; bases not matched to a gene: 8. CDR3 region: CASSLGLAGGGGTGELFF. CDR3 nucleotide sequence: TGCGCCAGCAGCCTGGGACTAGCGGGAGGAGGAGGGACCGGGGAGCTGTTTTTT.

This clone was picked up a small number of times. The CDR3 bases are TGTGCCAGCAGACAGGGGAATTCACCCCTCCACTTT. Translated: CASRQGNSPLHF. The chain joins TRBV2 to TRBJ1-6, with TRBD1 matching 7 bases. In germline, CDR1 is SNHLY, CDR2 FYNNEI. The V segment lost 6 bases and the J segment 7 bases; nucleotides outside the gene matches: 0. The length of the CDR3 is 12 residues. The full variable domain, with the rest looked up from reference TRBV2 and TRBJ1-6, is EPEVTQTPSHQVTQMGQEVILRCVPISNHLYFYWYRQILGQKVEFLVSFYNNEISEKSEIFDDQFSVERPDGSNFTLKIRSTKLEDSAMYFCASRQGNSPLHFGNGTRLTVT.

The rearrangement joins TRBV10-3 to TRBJ1-1; 8 nucleotides line up with TRBD1. The junction had 15 bases not matched to a gene; V was cut back by 10 bases and J by 11 bases. CDR3 length: 13 amino acids. Germline lookup yields CDR1 ENHRY and CDR2 SYGVKD. CDR3 sequence: CASQGQGGGNAFF. The CDR3 DNA sequence: TGTGCCAGCCAAGGACAGGGAGGGGGTAATGCTTTCTTT.

This chain joins TRBV6-5 and TRBJ2-1; a possible D gene is TRBD1 (6 bases). V lost 7 bases, J lost 9 bases, and 13 bases lay in between. Germline CDR1 is MNHEY and CDR2 is SVGAGI. The CDR3 has 12 residues. In DNA, the CDR3 is TGTGCCAGCACTACACAGGGTGGTGAGCAGTTCTTC. Translated, it gives CASTTQGGEQFF.

The chain uses TRBV5-5 and TRBJ1-2, with a possible D match to TRBD1 (6 bases). CDR3 length equals 14 residues. Trimming stripped 4 bases from V and 0 bases from J, with 10 bases between. Germline V gene sequence: CDR1 SGHKS, CDR2 YYEKEE (reference sequence). The CDR3 protein is CASSPDRSNYGYTF. DNA for the CDR3: TGTGCCAGCAGCCCTGACAGGTCTAACTATGGCTACACCTTC.

This sequence joins TRBV7-9 and TRBJ2-6; possibly TRBD1 or TRBD2 for D (6 bases each). Trimming removed 6 bases at V and 4 bases at J, with 19 bases between. The CDR3 loop spans 17 amino acids. Looked up from germline, CDR1 is SEHNR and CDR2 is FQNEAQ (reference sequence). DNA of the CDR3: TGTGCCAGCAGGGCGAATACGGGGGCGCGGGGGGCCAACGTCCTGACTTTC. It encodes CASRANTGARGANVLTF.

This chain joins TRBV6-1 and TRBJ2-1; D uncertain. Germline V gives CDR1 MNHNS, CDR2 SASEGT. V lost 5 bases to trimming and J lost 4 bases, with 3 bases between them. The CDR3 has 11 amino acids. The CDR3, as DNA: TGTGCCAGCAGTCCGTACAATGAGCAGTTCTTC. Translated, it gives CASSPYNEQFF.

As to this clone: At one boundary the junction diverges from the germline segment, which might be a read error. The chain is built from TRBV19 and TRBJ1-1, with a tentative D call TRBD1 (5 bases). The length of the CDR3 is 15 residues. Germline V CDR1 and CDR2: LNHDA, SQIVND (reference sequence). The CDR3 bases are TGTGCCAGTAGTTCACTTCGACAGATGAACGCTGAAGCTTTCTTT. Translating gives CASSSLRQMNAEAFF. Using reference TRBV19 and TRBJ1-1 for the parts outside the CDR3, the full variable domain is DGGITQSPKYLFRKEGQNVTLSCEQNLNHDAMYWYRQDPGQGLRLIYYSQIVNDFQKGDIAEGYSVSREKKESFPLTVTSAQKNPTAFYLCASSSLRQMNAEAFFGQGTRLTVV.